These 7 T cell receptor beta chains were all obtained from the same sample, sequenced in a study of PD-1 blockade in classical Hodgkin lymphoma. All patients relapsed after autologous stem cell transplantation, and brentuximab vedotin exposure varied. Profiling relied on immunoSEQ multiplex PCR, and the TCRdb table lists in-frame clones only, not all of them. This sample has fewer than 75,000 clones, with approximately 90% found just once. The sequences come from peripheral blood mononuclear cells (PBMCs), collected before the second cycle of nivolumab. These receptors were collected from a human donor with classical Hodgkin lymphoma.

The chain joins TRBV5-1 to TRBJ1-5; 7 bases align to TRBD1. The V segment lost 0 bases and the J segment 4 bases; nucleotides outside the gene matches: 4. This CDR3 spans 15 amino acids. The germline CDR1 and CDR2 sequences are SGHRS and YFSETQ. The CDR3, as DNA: TGCGCCAGCAGCTTGGGGGACAGTTCGAATCAGCCCCAGCATTTT. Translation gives CASSLGDSSNQPQHF.

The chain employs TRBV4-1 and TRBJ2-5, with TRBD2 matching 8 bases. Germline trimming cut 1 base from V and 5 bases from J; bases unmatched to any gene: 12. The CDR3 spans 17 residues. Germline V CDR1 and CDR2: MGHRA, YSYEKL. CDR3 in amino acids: CASSQGNSGVLEETQYF. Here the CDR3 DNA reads TGCGCCAGCAGCCAAGGGAATAGCGGGGTCCTGGAGGAGACCCAGTACTTC.

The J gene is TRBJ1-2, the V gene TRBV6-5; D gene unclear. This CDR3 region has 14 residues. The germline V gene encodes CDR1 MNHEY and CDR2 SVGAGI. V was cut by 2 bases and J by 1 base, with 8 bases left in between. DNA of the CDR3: TGTGCCAGCAGTTACCTTCGGGTTAACTATGGCTACACCTTC. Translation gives CASSYLRVNYGYTF.

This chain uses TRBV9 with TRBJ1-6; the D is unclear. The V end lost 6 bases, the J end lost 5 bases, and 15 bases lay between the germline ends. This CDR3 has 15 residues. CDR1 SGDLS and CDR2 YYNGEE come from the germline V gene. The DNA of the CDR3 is TGTGCCAGCAACCAGCGAGGCAGCAATAATTCACCCCTCCACTTT. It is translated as CASNQRGSNNSPLHF.

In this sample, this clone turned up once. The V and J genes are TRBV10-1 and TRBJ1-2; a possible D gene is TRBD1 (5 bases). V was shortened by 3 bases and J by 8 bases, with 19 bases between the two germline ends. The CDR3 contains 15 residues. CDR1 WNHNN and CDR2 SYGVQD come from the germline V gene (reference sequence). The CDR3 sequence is CASSESQGKVGGYTF. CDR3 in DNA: TGCGCCAGCAGTGAATCCCAGGGAAAGGTGGGCGGCTACACCTTC.

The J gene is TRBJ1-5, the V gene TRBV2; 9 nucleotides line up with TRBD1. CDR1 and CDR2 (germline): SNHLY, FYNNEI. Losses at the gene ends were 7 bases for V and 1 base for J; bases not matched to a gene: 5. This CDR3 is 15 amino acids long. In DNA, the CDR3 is TGTGCCAGCATCCCGGACAGGGGCAGCAATCAGCCCCAGCATTTT. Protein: CASIPDRGSNQPQHF.

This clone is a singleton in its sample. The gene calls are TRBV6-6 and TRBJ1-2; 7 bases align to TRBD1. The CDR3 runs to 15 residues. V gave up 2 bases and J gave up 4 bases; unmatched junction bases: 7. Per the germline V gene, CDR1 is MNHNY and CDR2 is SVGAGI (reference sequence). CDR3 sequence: CASSYNTDRSYGYTF. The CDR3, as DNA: TGTGCCAGCAGTTACAACACGGACAGGAGCTATGGCTACACCTTC.